A single sample gave rise to the 5 T cell receptor beta chains below, sequenced in a study of T cells after yellow fever vaccination. TCRdb used MiXCR to reprocess the 5' RACE reads, holding one entry per CDR3 protein. The table lists 150,000 to 200,000 distinct CDR3 sequences, approximately 10% of them singletons. The sample here was CD8+ T cells sorted from PBMCs, taken 15 days after the yellow fever booster vaccination. These receptors were collected from a young man who received the YFV17D yellow fever vaccine.

This clonotype was seen many times. This sequence joins TRBV23-1 and TRBJ2-1; a weak D match, TRBD2 (7 bases). Being an ORF, TRBV23-1 has a function that is uncertain. Trimming removed 10 bases from V and 7 bases from J, with 17 bases in between. This CDR3 has 13 residues. DNA for the CDR3: TGCGCCATCTCCCGGGGGGCGTGGAATGAGCAGTTCTTC. Protein product: CAISRGAWNEQFF.

This clonotype occurred a few times. This chain joins TRBV4-1 and TRBJ2-7; D remains ambiguous. The CDR3 is made up of 13 amino acids. The germline V gene has CDR1 MGHRA and CDR2 YSYEKL. Trimming took 8 bases from V and 4 from J, leaving 15 bases between them. The CDR3 sequence: CASSPLDKYEQYF. CDR3 nucleotides: TGCGCCAGCTCCCCCCTCGACAAATACGAGCAGTACTTC.

This clonotype was seen more than once but under ten times. The chain couples TRBV4-3 to TRBJ1-2, with 11 bases matching TRBD1. The germline gives CDR1 LGHNA, CDR2 YSLEER. The CDR3 totals 16 residues. J gave up 7 bases and V 0 bases, and 7 bases lay outside the gene matches. The CDR3 here is CASSQESRTGGIGYTF. The CDR3 nucleotides are TGCGCCAGCAGCCAAGAGTCGAGGACAGGGGGCATTGGCTACACCTTC.

The gene calls are TRBV27 and TRBJ2-7; no firm D call. The ends were cut back, 9 bases at V and 4 bases at J, with 10 bases in the middle. CDR1 and CDR2 (germline): MNHEY, SMNVEV (reference sequence). CDR3 length: 11 residues. The CDR3 DNA reads TGTGCCAGTAGCACTCCGTACGAGCAGTACTTC. This encodes CASSTPYEQYF.

This chain uses TRBV7-2 with TRBJ2-1; 11 nucleotides agree with TRBD2. CDR3 length equals 17 residues. Germline loops: CDR1 SGHTA, CDR2 FQGNSA. The V segment lost 1 base and the J segment 4 bases; nucleotides outside the gene matches: 6. In DNA, the CDR3 is TGTGCCAGCAGCTTAGGAGTAGCGGGGGGGCCTTACAATGAGCAGTTCTTC. Amino acid sequence: CASSLGVAGGPYNEQFF.